These T cell receptor beta chains were read from a single sample in a study of shared clonotypes between healthy human individuals. This table comes from immunoSEQ multiplex PCR, and its TCRdb copy is limited to in-frame clones, with some not included. The data contain about 2.4 million clones, approximately 93% of them singletons. The specimen sequenced was naive CD4+ T cells from PBMCs. These receptors were collected from a man aged 18-30 years in good health. Some clones in this sample may be carry-over from other donors' samples. Each CDR3 is given with its conserved first and last residue. The order of the fields is CDR3 DNA, CDR3 protein, clone size, V gene, J gene, D gene. The D gene is left open where the match is weak. Clone size is stated in some rows and not others, as once, few, many or a class when expanded.

CDR3 DNA: TGTGCCAGCACCTATTCAGGGATAGCCAAAAACATTCAGTACTTC; CDR3 protein: CASTYSGIAKNIQYF; clone size: -; V gene: TRBV6-5; J gene: TRBJ2-4; D gene: -
CDR3 DNA: TGTGCCAGTAGCCTCAGGGTAAACAATGAGCAGTTCTTC; CDR3 protein: CASSLRVNNEQFF; clone size: -; V gene: TRBV19; J gene: TRBJ2-1; D gene: -
CDR3 DNA: TGTGCCTGGTCCCCCCAGGGGATCGGGGAGCTGTTTTTT; CDR3 protein: CAWSPQGIGELFF; clone size: -; V gene: TRBV30; J gene: TRBJ2-2; D gene: -
CDR3 DNA: TGTGCCAGCAGTTACGGGTCAGGGGATTTCAACACTGAAGCTTTCTTT; CDR3 protein: CASSYGSGDFNTEAFF; clone size: -; V gene: TRBV6-6; J gene: TRBJ1-1; D gene: -
CDR3 DNA: TGTGCCACCAGCAGAGAGGGGACTAGCGGAGTCGAGCAGTACTTC; CDR3 protein: CATSREGTSGVEQYF; clone size: once; V gene: TRBV15; J gene: TRBJ2-7; D gene: TRBD2
CDR3 DNA: TGTGCCAGCAGCTTAGAGGCTCCGGGGGAGCAGTACTTC; CDR3 protein: CASSLEAPGEQYF; clone size: -; V gene: TRBV11-2; J gene: TRBJ2-7; D gene: -
CDR3 DNA: TGTGCCAGTAGACCCCCGGGACTAGTCTACAATGAGCAGTTCTTC; CDR3 protein: CASRPPGLVYNEQFF; clone size: -; V gene: TRBV19; J gene: TRBJ2-1; D gene: TRBD2
CDR3 DNA: TGTGCCAGCAGCTTAGCGCACGGACCGAGTTCAGATACGCAGTATTTT; CDR3 protein: CASSLAHGPSSDTQYF; clone size: -; V gene: TRBV7-9; J gene: TRBJ2-3; D gene: -
CDR3 DNA: TGCGCCAGCAGCCAAGGCGGGACAGGGGTATCAGATACGCAGTATTTT; CDR3 protein: CASSQGGTGVSDTQYF; clone size: -; V gene: TRBV4-1; J gene: TRBJ2-3; D gene: TRBD1
CDR3 DNA: TGCGCCAGCAGCTTGGTCCCTATCCCCGGGGAGCTGTTTTTT; CDR3 protein: CASSLVPIPGELFF; clone size: -; V gene: TRBV5-1; J gene: TRBJ2-2; D gene: -
CDR3 DNA: TGCGCCAGCAGTAGCGGACAGGGATCAAATCAGCCCCAGCATTTT; CDR3 protein: CASSSGQGSNQPQHF; clone size: few; V gene: TRBV4-3; J gene: TRBJ1-5; D gene: TRBD1
CDR3 DNA: TGCGCCAGCAGCCCGGGGCCTACGGATCGTGGCTATGGCTACACCTTC; CDR3 protein: CASSPGPTDRGYGYTF; clone size: -; V gene: TRBV5-1; J gene: TRBJ1-2; D gene: -
CDR3 DNA: TGTGCCAGCAGCTTAGGACGGGAAGAGATGTCCCAGTACTTC; CDR3 protein: CASSLGREEMSQYF; clone size: -; V gene: TRBV7-2; J gene: TRBJ2-5; D gene: -
CDR3 DNA: TGTGCCAGCAGCGTTGGGGACAGGGGGTGGGTAGGAGAAAAACTGTTTTTT; CDR3 protein: CASSVGDRGWVGEKLFF; clone size: -; V gene: TRBV9; J gene: TRBJ1-4; D gene: TRBD1
CDR3 DNA: TGTGCCAGCATCCCATCCGGCGGAGCCCCCTCCTACGAGCAGTACTTC; CDR3 protein: CASIPSGGAPSYEQYF; clone size: -; V gene: TRBV28; J gene: TRBJ2-7; D gene: -
CDR3 DNA: TGTGCCAGCAGTATGGCAGGATGGAGCTATGGCTACACCTTC; CDR3 protein: CASSMAGWSYGYTF; clone size: -; V gene: TRBV27; J gene: TRBJ1-2; D gene: -
CDR3 DNA: TGTGCCAGCAGTTCCTCTGGGGTCGGGAGTCAGCCCCAGCATTTT; CDR3 protein: CASSSSGVGSQPQHF; clone size: once; V gene: TRBV6-5; J gene: TRBJ1-5; D gene: -
CDR3 DNA: TGTGCCAGTAGTGCGGGACTACTATACAATGAGCAGTTCTTC; CDR3 protein: CASSAGLLYNEQFF; clone size: -; V gene: TRBV19; J gene: TRBJ2-1; D gene: TRBD2
CDR3 DNA: TGCGCCAGCAGCTTGGCAGCCAACCCTAATGAAAAACTGTTTTTT; CDR3 protein: CASSLAANPNEKLFF; clone size: -; V gene: TRBV5-1; J gene: TRBJ1-4; D gene: -
CDR3 DNA: TGTGCCAGCACCCCGGGGACAACGGAATTCTTC; CDR3 protein: CASTPGTTEFF; clone size: -; V gene: TRBV28; J gene: TRBJ1-2; D gene: -
CDR3 DNA: TGTGCCAGCAGCAACGGAGGGCCGTGGGAGACCCAGTACTTC; CDR3 protein: CASSNGGPWETQYF; clone size: -; V gene: TRBV7-2; J gene: TRBJ2-5; D gene: -
CDR3 DNA: TGTGCCAGCAACCCCAGGGGGGGCGCCAGGGACACTGAAGCTTTCTTT; CDR3 protein: CASNPRGGARDTEAFF; clone size: -; V gene: TRBV2; J gene: TRBJ1-1; D gene: TRBD1
CDR3 DNA: TGTGCCAGCAGTTACTCCCTGGGAATCTATGGCTACACCTTC; CDR3 protein: CASSYSLGIYGYTF; clone size: -; V gene: TRBV6-6; J gene: TRBJ1-2; D gene: -
CDR3 DNA: TGTGCCTGGAGTCCCACCGGGACAGGGGGGGTTCTTATCAAAAACATTCAGTACTTC; CDR3 protein: CAWSPTGTGGVLIKNIQYF; clone size: -; V gene: TRBV30; J gene: TRBJ2-4; D gene: TRBD1
CDR3 DNA: TGCGCCAGCAGCTTGATGTACAGGGGTGGAGAGACCCAGTACTTC; CDR3 protein: CASSLMYRGGETQYF; clone size: -; V gene: TRBV5-1; J gene: TRBJ2-5; D gene: TRBD1
CDR3 DNA: TGTGCCAGCAGTTTACGGTTGCCGTGGGAGACCCAGTACTTC; CDR3 protein: CASSLRLPWETQYF; clone size: once; V gene: TRBV28; J gene: TRBJ2-5; D gene: -
CDR3 DNA: TGCGCCAGCAGGGAATCAGGGATTCAGCCCCAGCATTTT; CDR3 protein: CASRESGIQPQHF; clone size: -; V gene: TRBV10-1; J gene: TRBJ1-5; D gene: -
CDR3 DNA: TGCGCCAGCAGCAACGGGACAGGGGGCCTCGATGAGCAGTTCTTC; CDR3 protein: CASSNGTGGLDEQFF; clone size: -; V gene: TRBV5-1; J gene: TRBJ2-1; D gene: TRBD1